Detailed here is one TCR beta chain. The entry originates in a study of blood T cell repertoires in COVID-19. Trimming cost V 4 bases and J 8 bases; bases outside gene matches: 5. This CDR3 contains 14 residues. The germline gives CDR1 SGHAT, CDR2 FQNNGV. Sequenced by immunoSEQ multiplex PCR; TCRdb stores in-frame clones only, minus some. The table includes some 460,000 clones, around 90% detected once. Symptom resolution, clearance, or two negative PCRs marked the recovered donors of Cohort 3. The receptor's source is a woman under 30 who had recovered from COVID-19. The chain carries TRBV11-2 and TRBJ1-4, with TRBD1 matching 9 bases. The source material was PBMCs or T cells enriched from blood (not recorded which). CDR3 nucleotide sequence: TGTGCCAGCAGCTCGGGACAGGGCGGAGAAAAACTGTTTTTT. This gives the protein CASSSGQGGEKLFF.